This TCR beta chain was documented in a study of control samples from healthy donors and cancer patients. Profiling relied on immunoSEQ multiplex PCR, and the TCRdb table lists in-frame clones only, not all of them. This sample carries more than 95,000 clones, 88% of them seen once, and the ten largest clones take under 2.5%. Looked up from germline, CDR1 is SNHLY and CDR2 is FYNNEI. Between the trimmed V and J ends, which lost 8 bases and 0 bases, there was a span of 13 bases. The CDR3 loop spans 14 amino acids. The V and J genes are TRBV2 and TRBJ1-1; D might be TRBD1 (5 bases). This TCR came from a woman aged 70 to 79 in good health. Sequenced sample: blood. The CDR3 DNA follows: TGTGCCAGCCAAAAACGGGGCATGAACACTGAAGCTTTCTTT. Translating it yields CASQKRGMNTEAFF.